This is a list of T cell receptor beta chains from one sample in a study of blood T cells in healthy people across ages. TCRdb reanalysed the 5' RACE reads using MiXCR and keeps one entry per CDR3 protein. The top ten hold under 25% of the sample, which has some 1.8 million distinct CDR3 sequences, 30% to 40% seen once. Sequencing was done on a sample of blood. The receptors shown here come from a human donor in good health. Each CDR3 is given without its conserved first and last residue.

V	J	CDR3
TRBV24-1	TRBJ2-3	ATSDFGPGTVKTDTQY
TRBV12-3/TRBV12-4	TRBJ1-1	ASSFLDGLNTEAF
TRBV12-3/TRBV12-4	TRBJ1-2	ASSPDRVAAAYGYT
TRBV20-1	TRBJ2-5	SARDQTGAIQETQY
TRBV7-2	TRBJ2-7	ASSLVGTSGYEQY
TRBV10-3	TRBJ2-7	AIWGGGHGTYEQY
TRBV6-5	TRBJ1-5	ASSYSLYQPQH
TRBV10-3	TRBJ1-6	ATRAGTTTSPLH
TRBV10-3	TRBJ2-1	AISDPDGTARYDEQF
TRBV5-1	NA	ASSSSGTGVEQY
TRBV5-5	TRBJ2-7	ASSPYSRVTYEQY
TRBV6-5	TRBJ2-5	ASSSGPRGFPQY
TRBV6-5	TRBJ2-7	ASSPSLGGLSYEQY
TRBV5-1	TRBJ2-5	ASSLGRDSQETQY
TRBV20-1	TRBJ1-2	SARAAAGENYGYT
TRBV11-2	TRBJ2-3	ASSLVGASNTQY
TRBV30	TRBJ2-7	AWSVLGKEQY
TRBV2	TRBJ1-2	ASSDGRGLSGYT